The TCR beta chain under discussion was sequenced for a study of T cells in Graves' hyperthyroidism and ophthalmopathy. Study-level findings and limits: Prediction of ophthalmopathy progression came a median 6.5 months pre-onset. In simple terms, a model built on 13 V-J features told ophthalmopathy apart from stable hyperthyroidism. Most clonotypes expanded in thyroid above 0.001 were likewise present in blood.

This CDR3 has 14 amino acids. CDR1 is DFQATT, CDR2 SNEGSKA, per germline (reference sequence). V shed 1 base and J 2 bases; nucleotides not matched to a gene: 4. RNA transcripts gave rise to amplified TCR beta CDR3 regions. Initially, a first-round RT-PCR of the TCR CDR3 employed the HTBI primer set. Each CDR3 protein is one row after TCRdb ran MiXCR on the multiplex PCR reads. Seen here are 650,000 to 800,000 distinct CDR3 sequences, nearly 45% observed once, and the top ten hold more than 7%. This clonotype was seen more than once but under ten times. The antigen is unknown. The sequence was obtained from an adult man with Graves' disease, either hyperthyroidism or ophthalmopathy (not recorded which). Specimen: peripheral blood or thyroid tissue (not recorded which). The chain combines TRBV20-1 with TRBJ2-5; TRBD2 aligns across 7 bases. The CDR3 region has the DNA TGCAGTGCTAGAGGGGGACTAACTCAAGAGACCCAGTACTTC. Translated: CSARGGLTQETQYF.